This passage covers 30 T cell receptor beta chains from one sample sequenced in a study of blood T cell repertoires in COVID-19. The data were produced by immunoSEQ multiplex PCR, yet TCRdb's version contains in-frame clones alone and is incomplete. The sample comprises hundreds of thousands of clones, roughly 90% of which are singletons, and around 3% rests with the top ten. Sequencing input: peripheral blood. The receptors here all came from a woman aged 25-40 years with COVID-19, enrolled during active disease.

The table lists this clone with a count of one. This chain connects TRBV4-1 to TRBJ1-2; D remains ambiguous. The germline CDR1 and CDR2 sequences are MGHRA and YSYEKL. The CDR3 is made up of 14 amino acids. The germline V and J ends were trimmed by 1 base and 0 bases, with 6 bases remaining between them. CDR3 region: CASSQASANYGYTF. DNA of the CDR3: TGCGCCAGCAGCCAAGCCTCCGCTAACTATGGCTACACCTTC.

J is TRBJ2-5 and V is TRBV7-9, with 7 bases identical to TRBD1. The ends lost 6 bases at V and 2 bases at J; junction bases unmatched: 6. The germline V gene encodes CDR1 SEHNR and CDR2 FQNEAQ (reference sequence). The CDR3 covers 14 residues. CDR3 sequence reads: CASRSGTVQETQYF. In nucleotides, the CDR3 is TGTGCCAGCAGGTCAGGGACAGTTCAAGAGACCCAGTACTTC.

The chain links TRBV6-5 to TRBJ1-1; 10 nucleotides agree with TRBD1. Germline V lookup: CDR1 MNHEY, CDR2 SVGAGI. V trimming: 2 bases; J trimming: 6 bases; junction bases outside the gene matches: 9. The CDR3 has 16 residues. The CDR3 region is CASSYETGGEVAEAFF. CDR3 sequence (DNA): TGTGCCAGCAGTTACGAGACAGGGGGCGAGGTCGCTGAAGCTTTCTTT.

The CDR3 region is CASSDPGLAVNEQFF. CDR3 bases: TGCGCCAGCAGTGATCCGGGACTAGCGGTCAATGAGCAGTTCTTC. This chain connects TRBV10-1 to TRBJ2-1, with 11 positions matching TRBD2. Germline V lookup: CDR1 WNHNN, CDR2 SYGVQD (reference sequence). This CDR3 has 15 residues. Germline trimming cut 3 bases from V and 6 bases from J; bases unmatched to any gene: 4.

The rearrangement links TRBV6-6 to TRBJ2-7, with 7 bases identical to TRBD2. Germline values: CDR1 MNHNY, CDR2 SVGAGI (reference sequence). The V segment lost 6 bases and the J segment 7 bases; nucleotides outside the gene matches: 12. This CDR3 comprises 14 residues. Written as DNA, the CDR3 is TGTGCCAGCAGACTGGGAGGGCCATTGGGGGAGCAGTACGTC. It is translated as CASRLGGPLGEQYV.

The genes are TRBV5-8 and TRBJ2-3; 7 nucleotides agree with TRBD1. This CDR3 contains 16 residues. With 3 bases clipped from V and 3 bases from J, the junction kept 10 bases outside the gene matches. Per germline, CDR1 SGHTS and CDR2 YDEGEE. DNA for the CDR3: TGTGCCAGCAGCTCAAAGACAGGGCACTCGACAGATACGCAGTATTTT. Protein product: CASSSKTGHSTDTQYF. Filled out from reference TRBV5-8 and TRBJ2-3, the complete variable domain reads EAGVTQSPTHLIKTRGQQATLRCSPISGHTSVYWYQQALGLGLQFLLWYDEGEERNRGNFPPRFSGRQFPNYSSELNVNALELEDSALYLCASSSKTGHSTDTQYFGPGTRLTVL.

V and J are TRBV6-5 and TRBJ2-7; a weak D match, TRBD1 (6 bases). The V gene lost 6 bases and the J gene lost 4 bases, with 13 bases spanning the gap. The CDR3 loop spans 13 amino acids. Germline-derived CDR1 and CDR2 are MNHEY and SVGAGI. CDR3 sequence: CASRPIDRYEQYF. As DNA, the CDR3 is TGTGCCAGCAGACCCATCGACAGGTACGAGCAGTACTTC.

This clone was recorded only once. The CDR3 bases are TGCGCCAGCAGCTTGGCGGGGCCGGGAGTCGATGAGCAGTTCTTC. Translated, it gives CASSLAGPGVDEQFF. This chain connects TRBV5-1 to TRBJ2-1, with D perhaps TRBD2 (6 bases). Germline CDR1 and CDR2: SGHRS and YFSETQ. The CDR3 consists of 15 residues. The V gene lost 0 bases and the J gene lost 8 bases, with 15 bases spanning the gap.

This clone was recorded only once. This sequence joins TRBV7-2 and TRBJ2-7; possible D gene TRBD1, 7 bases. CDR1 SGHTA and CDR2 FQGNSA come from the germline V gene. This CDR3 region has 14 residues. V was shortened by 1 base and J by 4 bases, with 11 bases between the two germline ends. CDR3 DNA: TGTGCCAGCAGCTTAGGGGCAGGGGGGTACGAGCAGTACTTC. Translated, it gives CASSLGAGGYEQYF. The whole variable domain, filled in from reference TRBV7-2 and TRBJ2-7, reads GAGVSQSPSNKVTEKGKDVELRCDPISGHTALYWYRQSLGQGLEFLIYFQGNSAPDKSGLPSDRFSAERTGGSVSTLTIQRTQQEDSAVYLCASSLGAGGYEQYFGPGTRLTVT.

The chain joins TRBV2 to TRBJ1-5; no clear D gene. The germline V gene has CDR1 SNHLY and CDR2 FYNNEI. V dropped 4 bases and J dropped 4 bases, with 8 bases sitting between them. CDR3 length: 13 amino acids. The CDR3 DNA reads TGTGCCAGCAGTGCCTTGAGAAATCAGCCCCAGCATTTT. Encoded protein: CASSALRNQPQHF.

This clone has only a few counts. The CDR3 DNA reads as TGTGCCAGCAGTGAACATCGGACAGGGGGCGCCGCTGAAGCTTTCTTT. It yields the protein CASSEHRTGGAAEAFF. V and J are TRBV25-1 and TRBJ1-1; 11 nucleotides align to TRBD1. J gave up 6 bases and V 2 bases, and 8 bases lay outside the gene matches. The germline CDR1 and CDR2 sequences are MGHDK and SYGVNS. The length of the CDR3 is 16 residues. Full variable domain (rest looked up from reference TRBV25-1 and TRBJ1-1): EADIYQTPRYLVIGTGKKITLECSQTMGHDKMYWYQQDPGMELHLIHYSYGVNSTEKGDLSSESTVSRIRTEHFPLTLESARPSHTSQYLCASSEHRTGGAAEAFFGQGTRLTVV.

The chain uses TRBV14 and TRBJ2-3; 7 bases are shared with TRBD2. V shed 0 bases, J shed 0 bases, and the junction held 6 bases outside the gene matches. The CDR3 spans 17 residues. CDR1 and CDR2 from the germline V gene are SGHDN and FVKESK. Written as DNA, the CDR3 is TGTGCCAGCAGCCAAGATCGCCCAGCGGGGAGCACAGATACGCAGTATTTT. Its translation is CASSQDRPAGSTDTQYF. Full variable domain (rest looked up from reference TRBV14 and TRBJ2-3): EAGVTQFPSHSVIEKGQTVTLRCDPISGHDNLYWYRRVMGKEIKFLLHFVKESKQDESGMPNNRFLAERTGGTYSTLKVQPAELEDSGVYFCASSQDRPAGSTDTQYFGPGTRLTVL.

The V and J genes are TRBV6-5 and TRBJ1-1, with 9 bases fitting TRBD1. Germline-derived CDR1 and CDR2 are MNHEY and SVGAGI. The J segment lost 5 bases and the V segment lost 6 bases, leaving 7 bases of the junction unmatched. The CDR3 is 14 residues long. CDR3 bases: TGTGCCAGCAGAACACAGGGGGCGAGAACTGAAGCTTTCTTT. Its translation is CASRTQGARTEAFF.

In this sample, this clone turned up once. The chain has TRBV24-1 and TRBJ2-3; 7 bases agree with TRBD2. The germline gives CDR1 KGHDR, CDR2 SFDVKD. The CDR3 contains 16 residues. V lost 1 base, J lost 1 base, and 4 bases stayed unmatched. Here the CDR3 DNA reads TGTGCCACCAGTGATTTTACTAGCGTCGGCACAGATACGCAGTATTTT. Encoded protein: CATSDFTSVGTDTQYF.

This clone was observed a few times. The rearrangement joins TRBV5-8 to TRBJ1-3; TRBD1 matches 7 bases. V lost 0 bases, J lost 0 bases, and 3 bases stayed unmatched. The CDR3 totals 16 residues. Germline V CDR1 and CDR2: SGHTS, YDEGEE. This chain's CDR3 is CASSLARGYSGNTIYF. CDR3 DNA sequence: TGTGCCAGCAGCTTGGCCAGGGGGTACTCTGGAAACACCATATATTTT.

The CDR3 here is CASSLGSGDEQYF. In DNA, the CDR3 is TGCGCCAGCAGCTTGGGGTCCGGGGACGAGCAGTACTTC. V gene TRBV5-1 combines with J gene TRBJ2-7, with D maybe TRBD2 (5 bases). Germline values: CDR1 SGHRS, CDR2 YFSETQ. This CDR3 is built from 13 residues. Trimming stripped 0 bases from V and 5 bases from J, with 9 bases between.

The chain links TRBV7-9 to TRBJ1-3, with a possible D match to TRBD1 (5 bases). This CDR3 comprises 16 residues. The germline V and J ends were trimmed by 5 bases and 0 bases, with 14 bases remaining between them. CDR1 is SEHNR and CDR2 is FQNEAQ in the germline V gene (reference sequence). The CDR3 DNA is TGTGCCAGCAGCCCAGCAGGGTTTCTCTCTGGAAACACCATATATTTT. It is translated as CASSPAGFLSGNTIYF.

This clone was counted ten times or more. This sequence joins TRBV15 and TRBJ1-1, with D unclear. Trimming removed 3 bases at V and 3 bases at J, with 8 bases between. Germline CDR1 is LNHNV and CDR2 is YYDKDF (reference sequence). The CDR3 has 13 residues. CDR3 loop: CATSSQKDTEAFF. The CDR3 bases are TGTGCCACCAGCAGTCAGAAAGACACTGAAGCTTTCTTT.

The chain's CDR3 is CASSQVRGPGLVVDTQYF. CDR3 sequence (DNA): TGCGCCAGCAGCCAAGTTCGGGGACCGGGACTAGTCGTAGATACGCAGTATTTT. The gene calls are TRBV4-1 and TRBJ2-3; 8 bases are a match to TRBD2. CDR3 length: 18 residues. CDR1 and CDR2 (germline): MGHRA, YSYEKL. V lost 1 base and J lost 5; bases outside the gene matches: 14.

There are a few counts of this clone. This chain joins TRBV7-2 and TRBJ2-3; TRBD2 agrees at 8 bases. J gave up 3 bases and V 6 bases, and 8 bases lay outside the gene matches. The length of the CDR3 is 15 residues. Germline V gives CDR1 SGHTA, CDR2 FQGNSA. The CDR3 bases are TGTGCCAGCAGTAACCCGGGACTAGGGACAGATACGCAGTATTTT. It encodes CASSNPGLGTDTQYF.

In regard to this clone: In the same sample, other DNA sequences code for this CDR3. The chain uses TRBV6-5 and TRBJ1-3; D unclear. CDR3 length: 16 amino acids. The V end lost 0 bases, the J end lost 0 bases, and 9 bases lay between the germline ends. The germline V gene has CDR1 MNHEY and CDR2 SVGAGI. The CDR3 protein is CASSYSTGSSGNTIYF. The DNA of the CDR3 is TGTGCCAGCAGTTACTCGACTGGAAGCTCTGGAAACACCATATATTTT.

This chain links TRBV18 with TRBJ1-2; no reliable D call. This CDR3 contains 13 residues. The germline V gene encodes CDR1 KGHSH and CDR2 LQKENI. V shed 2 bases and J shed 6 bases, with 10 bases lying between them. CDR3 in DNA: TGTGCCAGCTCACCATCGGTCGCGGATGGCTACACCTTC. Amino acid sequence: CASSPSVADGYTF. The full variable domain, its missing parts supplied by reference TRBV18 and TRBJ1-2, is NAGVMQNPRHLVRRRGQEARLRCSPMKGHSHVYWYRQLPEEGLKFMVYLQKENIIDESGMPKERFSAEFPKEGPSILRIQQVVRGDSAAYFCASSPSVADGYTFGSGTRLTVV.

The count of this clone is one. The gene calls are TRBV5-4 and TRBJ2-1; TRBD2 matches at 7 bases. The CDR3 totals 14 residues. From germline, CDR1 is SGHNT and CDR2 YYREEE (reference sequence). Germline trimming cut 2 bases from V and 7 bases from J; bases unmatched to any gene: 6. For the CDR3, the DNA is TGTGCCAGCAGCTTAAAGACTAGCAGTAATGAGCAGTTCTTC. Residues: CASSLKTSSNEQFF. The full variable domain, completed using reference TRBV5-4 and TRBJ2-1, is ETGVTQSPTHLIKTRGQQVTLRCSSQSGHNTVSWYQQALGQGPQFIFQYYREEENGRGNFPPRFSGLQFPNYSSELNVNALELDDSALYLCASSLKTSSNEQFFGPGTRLTVL.

This chain links TRBV19 with TRBJ1-1; the D is unclear. The CDR3 sequence is 13 residues long. CDR1 is LNHDA, CDR2 SQIVND, per germline (reference sequence). Trimming removed 6 bases at V and 4 bases at J, with 12 bases between. The CDR3 here is CASSPRVGTEAFF. The CDR3 DNA follows: TGTGCCAGTAGCCCGCGGGTGGGCACTGAAGCTTTCTTT.

The chain uses TRBV3-1 (or the pseudogene TRBV3-2) and TRBJ1-1; no firm D call. Germline loops: CDR1 LGHDT, CDR2 YNNKEL (reference sequence). The length of the CDR3 is 14 residues. Deletions cut 3 bases from V and 3 bases from J, with 11 bases between. Here the CDR3 DNA reads TGTGCCAGCAGCCAGACATTTCAAGACACTGAAGCTTTCTTT. Translating gives CASSQTFQDTEAFF.

J is TRBJ2-5 and V is TRBV6-4, with 7 bases fitting TRBD1. CDR3 length equals 14 residues. CDR1 MRHNA and CDR2 SNTAGT come from the germline V gene. V shed 2 bases, J shed 4 bases, and the junction held 4 bases outside the gene matches. CDR3 protein: CASSDNEGAETQYF. The DNA of the CDR3 is TGTGCCAGCAGTGACAATGAGGGGGCAGAGACCCAGTACTTC.

The J gene is TRBJ2-5, the V gene TRBV27; 12 positions match TRBD2. The CDR3 spans 15 residues. Germline CDR1 is MNHEY and CDR2 is SMNVEV (reference sequence). With V trimmed by 5 bases and J by 2 bases, 3 bases remained unmatched. CDR3 region: CASSRLAGVQETQYF. Here the CDR3 DNA reads TGTGCCAGCAGTAGACTAGCGGGGGTACAAGAGACCCAGTACTTC.

Here the CDR3 reads CASSMLAGDLAYNEQFF. The CDR3 nucleotides read TGTGCCAGTAGTATGCTAGCGGGAGATTTAGCCTACAATGAGCAGTTCTTC. The chain carries TRBV19 and TRBJ2-1, with 10 bases identical to TRBD2. Unmatched junction bases numbered 7, after V lost 3 bases and J lost 2 bases. Germline values: CDR1 LNHDA, CDR2 SQIVND (reference sequence). The CDR3 is 17 amino acids.

The genes are TRBV6-1 and TRBJ2-2; 10 bases agree with TRBD1. This CDR3 region has 15 residues. Germline loops: CDR1 MNHNS, CDR2 SASEGT. V was clipped by 1 base and J by 5 bases; unmatched bases: 1. In DNA form, the CDR3 reads TGTGCCAGCAGTGAAGAGGGACAGGGGACCGGGGAGCTGTTTTTT. Translated, it gives CASSEEGQGTGELFF.

This sequence joins TRBV19 and TRBJ1-1; the D gene is possibly TRBD1 (5 bases). With 7 bases removed from V and 5 bases from J, the gap between germline ends came to 20 bases. CDR1 and CDR2 (germline): LNHDA, SQIVND (reference sequence). This CDR3 comprises 15 residues. The CDR3 reads CASTPGTAGGTEAFF. In DNA, the CDR3 is TGTGCCAGTACCCCTGGGACCGCCGGGGGAACTGAAGCTTTCTTT.